These 24 T cell receptor beta chains came from one sample sequenced in a study of CD8+ T cells in alopecia areata. It was cDNA, reverse transcribed from extracted RNA, that served as the sequencing template. Method: immunoSEQ multiplex PCR; TCRdb's copy keeps in-frame clones and lacks some. The repertoire holds about 190,000 clones, with 55% to 70% as singletons. Described treatment: oral pan-JAK inhibitor, 5-10 mg twice daily. The sample here was CD4+ T cells sorted from blood, taken at week 4, from a patient treated with tofacitinib. Receptors were obtained from a human donor with alopecia areata.

This clone was picked up a small number of times. V and J are TRBV14 and TRBJ2-1; 9 positions match TRBD2. The V and J ends lost 1 base and 0 bases, in that order; junction bases with no gene match: 1. This CDR3 is built from 16 residues. CDR1 is SGHDN and CDR2 is FVKESK in the germline V gene. CDR3 in amino acids: CASSQASGASYNEQFF. The CDR3 nucleotides are TGTGCCAGCAGCCAAGCTAGCGGGGCCTCCTACAATGAGCAGTTCTTC.

V gene TRBV29-1 combines with J gene TRBJ2-4; a possible D gene is TRBD1 (6 bases). This CDR3 spans 12 amino acids. From germline, CDR1 is SQVTM and CDR2 ANQGSEA. V was trimmed by 3 bases and J by 5 bases, leaving 8 bases between them. CDR3 protein: CSVDKGENIQYF. The CDR3 nucleotides read TGCAGCGTTGATAAGGGGGAAAACATTCAGTACTTC.

This clone turned up a few times. Compared with germline, one end of the junction differs, possibly owing to a read error. The V call is TRBV15, the J call TRBJ2-3; maybe TRBD2 (5 bases). The CDR3 loop spans 14 amino acids. Germline-derived CDR1 and CDR2 are LNHNV and YYDKDF (reference sequence). CDR3: CATSRDHGADTQYF. CDR3 bases: TGTGCCACCAGCCGAGACCACGGGGCAGATACGCAGTATTTT.

The rearrangement joins TRBV4-1 to TRBJ2-7; 8 positions agree with TRBD2. CDR3 length equals 17 residues. Germline V gives CDR1 MGHRA, CDR2 YSYEKL. Losses at the gene ends were 4 bases for V and 5 bases for J; bases not matched to a gene: 16. In DNA, the CDR3 is TGCGCCAGCAGCCCCCGCCGTGTGGCGGGAGGCGGAGACGAGCAGTACTTC. Its translation: CASSPRRVAGGGDEQYF.

This clone was counted between two and nine times. The CDR3 loop reads CSVVGLAGTYEQYF. CDR3 DNA: TGCAGCGTGGTAGGACTAGCGGGGACCTACGAGCAGTACTTC. The rearrangement uses TRBV29-1 and TRBJ2-7, with TRBD2 identical over 12 bases. The CDR3 totals 14 residues. V was pared by 6 bases and J by 2 bases, with 5 bases of the junction left unmatched. Germline lookup yields CDR1 SQVTM and CDR2 ANQGSEA.

The V and J genes are TRBV5-1 and TRBJ2-1, with TRBD2 matching over 9 bases. In germline, CDR1 is SGHRS, CDR2 YFSETQ. V shed 3 bases and J 6 bases; nucleotides not matched to a gene: 4. The CDR3 has 14 residues. The CDR3 DNA reads TGCGCCAGCAGCTACCAGCGGGAGGTCAATGAGCAGTTCTTC. Its translation is CASSYQREVNEQFF.

In its sample, this clone was seen a few times. The chain recombines TRBV5-1 with TRBJ2-1; D unresolved. Germline V lookup: CDR1 SGHRS, CDR2 YFSETQ. The CDR3 loop spans 14 amino acids. The V end lost 0 bases, the J end lost 5 bases, and 9 bases lay between the germline ends. The CDR3 sequence: CASSLVSRNNEQFF. The CDR3 nucleotides are TGCGCCAGCAGCTTGGTTAGTAGAAACAATGAGCAGTTCTTC.

This clone appeared a few times. V usage is TRBV7-8 and J usage is TRBJ2-1; 15 bases agree with TRBD2. The length of the CDR3 is 18 residues. From germline, CDR1 is SGHVS and CDR2 FQNEAQ. Losses at the gene ends were 2 bases for V and 8 bases for J; bases not matched to a gene: 10. The CDR3 protein is CASSLMLRTSGRGYEQFF. CDR3 coding DNA: TGTGCCAGCAGCTTAATGTTGCGGACTAGCGGGAGGGGTTATGAGCAGTTCTTC.

V is TRBV30 and J is TRBJ2-3; 8 bases align to TRBD2. This CDR3 contains 13 residues. Losses at the gene ends were 5 bases for V and 2 bases for J; bases not matched to a gene: 3. Germline values: CDR1 GTSNPN, CDR2 SVGIG (reference sequence). CDR3: CAWVAGITDTQYF. The CDR3 DNA sequence: TGTGCCTGGGTAGCGGGAATCACAGATACGCAGTATTTT.

This clone was detected a few times. The V call is TRBV9, the J call TRBJ1-5; 7 bases match TRBD1. V shed 7 bases and J 6 bases; nucleotides not matched to a gene: 7. The CDR3 totals 13 residues. Germline loops: CDR1 SGDLS, CDR2 YYNGEE. The CDR3: CASATGEGQPQHF. CDR3 bases: TGTGCCAGCGCTACAGGGGAGGGTCAGCCCCAGCATTTT.

The chain links TRBV19 to TRBJ2-5; D remains unclear. The CDR3 loop spans 11 amino acids. V dropped 6 bases and J dropped 5 bases, with 7 bases sitting between them. Germline CDR1 reads LNHDA; CDR2 reads SQIVND (reference sequence). The CDR3 coding sequence is TGTGCCAGTAGCCTGGGGGAGACCCAGTACTTC. Translating gives CASSLGETQYF.

The gene calls are TRBV18 and TRBJ2-7, with D uncertain. Per the germline V gene, CDR1 is KGHSH and CDR2 is LQKENI. Trimming pared 3 bases from V and 3 bases from J, leaving 9 bases between. This CDR3 is 13 amino acids long. CDR3 protein: CASSPGQIYEQYF. CDR3 DNA: TGTGCCAGCTCACCCGGCCAGATCTACGAGCAGTACTTC.

This chain uses TRBV2 with TRBJ2-3, with 9 positions matching TRBD1. CDR3 length equals 13 residues. Germline CDR1 is SNHLY and CDR2 is FYNNEI. J gave up 3 bases and V 9 bases, and 4 bases lay outside the gene matches. The CDR3 DNA reads TGTGCCAGTAACAGGGGGCGAACAGATACGCAGTATTTT. Encoded protein: CASNRGRTDTQYF.

In its sample, this clone was seen a few times. The chain is built from TRBV29-1 and TRBJ2-7; a weak D match, TRBD1 (6 bases). The germline V gene has CDR1 SQVTM and CDR2 ANQGSEA. The length of the CDR3 is 12 residues. Trimming took 7 bases from V and 5 from J, leaving 15 bases between them. CDR3 protein: CSAGQLGNEQYF. CDR3 bases: TGCAGCGCCGGACAGCTCGGGAACGAGCAGTACTTC.

The chain combines TRBV10-3 with TRBJ1-2; D unresolved. The CDR3 is made up of 16 amino acids. Trimming cost V 3 bases and J 4 bases, with 18 bases left between them. From germline, CDR1 is ENHRY and CDR2 SYGVKD. In nucleotides, the CDR3 is TGTGCCATCAGTGACCCCAAATCGGGATGGGTCTATGGCTACACCTTC. Protein product: CAISDPKSGWVYGYTF.

The CDR3 DNA follows: TGCAGTGCTACACTAAATCAGCCCCAGCATTTT. The encoded protein is CSATLNQPQHF. The rearrangement uses TRBV20-1 and TRBJ1-5; no clear D. The CDR3 totals 11 residues. V lost 4 bases and J lost 4, with 5 bases in between. Germline CDR1 and CDR2: DFQATT and SNEGSKA (reference sequence).

The count of this clone is one. J is TRBJ2-7 and V is TRBV10-3; 10 nucleotides agree with TRBD1. Unmatched junction bases numbered 3, after V lost 4 bases and J lost 3 bases. Germline CDR1 reads ENHRY; CDR2 reads SYGVKD. The CDR3 contains 14 residues. The DNA of the CDR3 is TGTGCCATCAGTGGGGGACAGGGGAACTACGAGCAGTACTTC. It encodes CAISGGQGNYEQYF.

CDR3 in amino acids: CASRWDRAGETQYF. The DNA for the CDR3 is TGTGCCAGTCGTTGGGACAGGGCGGGAGAGACCCAGTACTTC. The V gene is TRBV2, the J gene TRBJ2-5, with 9 nucleotides matching TRBD1. Trimming at V came to 9 bases and at J to 4 bases, leaving 9 bases not matched to a gene. The CDR3 extends over 14 amino acids. Germline loops: CDR1 SNHLY, CDR2 FYNNEI. The variable domain in full, completed from reference TRBV2 and TRBJ2-5, reads EPEVTQTPSHQVTQMGQEVILRCVPISNHLYFYWYRQILGQKVEFLVSFYNNEISEKSEIFDDQFSVERPDGSNFTLKIRSTKLEDSAMYFCASRWDRAGETQYFGPGTRLLVL.

Only a few counts were recorded for this clone. The rearrangement uses TRBV29-1 and TRBJ2-2; D is undetermined. Germline V gene sequence: CDR1 SQVTM, CDR2 ANQGSEA. Trimming removed 7 bases from V and 3 bases from J, with 12 bases in between. This CDR3 is 13 amino acids long. The DNA for the CDR3 is TGCAGCGGGTTTGGACGGGACACCGGGGAGCTGTTTTTT. Translated, it gives CSGFGRDTGELFF.

The rearrangement joins TRBV30 to TRBJ1-5; D gene unclear. Per germline, CDR1 GTSNPN and CDR2 SVGIG (reference sequence). The CDR3 is 14 amino acids. Deletions cut 2 bases from V and 7 bases from J, with 15 bases between. The CDR3 sequence is CAWSLGIPGQPQHF. In DNA, the CDR3 is TGTGCCTGGAGTCTGGGTATCCCGGGGCAGCCCCAGCATTTT.

On this clone itself: Other DNA sequences from this sample encode an identical CDR3 as well. The chain carries TRBV29-1 and TRBJ1-1; 9 bases map to TRBD1. The trim removed 5 bases at V and 4 bases at J, leaving 2 bases unmatched. The V gene's germline CDR1 is SQVTM and CDR2 ANQGSEA. This CDR3 has 12 amino acids. The CDR3 DNA is TGCAGCGTTAGGGACAGGGTCACTGAAGCTTTCTTT. Translating it yields CSVRDRVTEAFF.

The J gene is TRBJ2-7, the V gene TRBV29-1; 9 positions match TRBD1. Germline CDR1 is SQVTM and CDR2 is ANQGSEA. This CDR3 region has 13 residues. With 4 bases clipped from V and 3 bases from J, the junction kept 4 bases outside the gene matches. CDR3 residues: CSVGGGQGYEQYF. CDR3 in DNA: TGCAGCGTTGGTGGGGGACAGGGCTACGAGCAGTACTTC.

On this clone itself: Germline is not matched at one junction end, which may reflect a read error. The genes are TRBV29-1 and TRBJ2-2, with TRBD2 identical over 8 bases. Germline values: CDR1 SQVTM, CDR2 ANQGSEA. This CDR3 comprises 15 residues. CDR3 nucleotide sequence: TGCAGCGTCGGCGCCAAAGCGGGAGTCGCTGGGGAGCTGTTTTTC. The encoded protein is CSVGAKAGVAGELFF.

Only a few counts were recorded for this clone. This chain connects TRBV5-1 to TRBJ1-2; perhaps TRBD1 as D (5 bases). Germline V CDR1 and CDR2: SGHRS, YFSETQ. There are 13 residues in the CDR3. Deletions cut 6 bases from V and 1 base from J, with 10 bases between. As DNA, the CDR3 is TGCGCCAGCACTCGGGACCTTAACTATGGCTACACCTTC. It yields the protein CASTRDLNYGYTF.